This record covers a single TCR beta chain. The ends lost 1 base at V and 4 bases at J; junction bases unmatched: 7. Looked up from germline, CDR1 is SGHAT and CDR2 is FQNNGV. The CDR3 has 15 residues. The data stem from a study of blood T cell repertoires in COVID-19. Across the whole study: The United States, Italy and Spain were the sources of the acute and convalescent COVID-19 samples. PBMCs, B-cell-depleted T cells, or T cells provided the cDNA or gDNA that made up the material.

Source study methods: Amplified reference gene primers provided the basis for estimating nucleated cell counts. This table comes from immunoSEQ multiplex PCR, and its TCRdb copy is limited to in-frame clones, with some not included. V and J calls and clone size are copied from that table; D and trimming were computed from the DNA. Of 100,000 to 150,000 clones listed, around nine tenths are singletons. The TCR comes from a man aged 50-59 years with COVID-19, enrolled during active disease. The sample comprised peripheral blood. The chain combines TRBV11-2 with TRBJ2-7; 7 nucleotides match TRBD2. CDR3 in amino acids: CASSLGGEGWYEQYF. CDR3 DNA: TGTGCCAGCAGCTTAGGGGGGGAGGGATGGTACGAGCAGTACTTC.